One T cell receptor (beta chain) is described in this entry. The CDR3 loop spans 14 amino acids. Germline CDR1 reads MNHEY; CDR2 reads SVGAGI. Trimming removed 4 bases from V and 7 bases from J; junction bases left unmatched: 8. Produced via immunoSEQ multiplex PCR; TCRdb's table is partial and in-frame only. The data show 350,000 to 450,000 clones, with roughly 85% seen just once and roughly 3.9% held by the top ten. The sample comes from a study of blood T cell repertoires in COVID-19. The specimen sequenced was peripheral blood. This chain connects TRBV6-5 to TRBJ2-7; 9 bases are shared with TRBD1. The source of this sequence is a woman aged 18-29 years with acute or convalescent COVID-19. CDR3 loop: CASSFGQGLGEQYF. The CDR3 coding sequence is TGTGCCAGCAGTTTCGGACAGGGGCTGGGGGAGCAGTACTTC.